Sequencing of this T cell receptor beta chain was carried out in a study of T cell repertoires in cytomegalovirus infection. Study summary: Shared public TCR beta signatures pointed to both CMV infection and a matching HLA type. Overall study findings and caveats: Clonotype analysis showed dominance of the ex vivo response by HLA-C-restricted CMV-specific TCR beta clonotypes.

CDR3 length: 16 residues. After removal of 2 bases from V and 1 base from J, the junction contained 5 bases not matched to a gene. Germline CDR1 reads SGDLS; CDR2 reads YYNGEE. This clonotype was found once. Its antigen is unknown. TCRdb processed the reads anew with MiXCR; each CDR3 protein has one entry. The data contain tens of thousands of distinct CDR3 sequences, roughly a fifth of them singletons. The receptor's source is a human donor in good health (CMV status not recorded). Some clones in this sample may be carry-over from other donors' samples. The sample was CD8+ T cells from cultured PBMCs, taken from culture after CMV antigen stimulation. The chain joins TRBV9 to TRBJ2-5, with TRBD2 identical over 10 bases. The CDR3 sequence is CASSVSSGGTQETQYF. CDR3 nucleotides: TGTGCCAGCAGCGTTTCTAGCGGGGGTACCCAAGAGACCCAGTACTTC.